These 24 T cell receptor beta chains were all obtained from the same sample, sequenced in a study of T cell responses to AZD1222 COVID-19 vaccine. Clones were read by immunoSEQ multiplex PCR, and TCRdb kept only the in-frame ones, dropping some. The table has around 140,000 clones, over 85% seen once. Here the sequenced sample was peripheral blood, taken on day 0 of MenACWY control vaccination. Receptors originate from an adult in good health.

This clone was seen only once. The chain recombines TRBV6-5 with TRBJ1-5; the D gene is possibly TRBD1 (5 bases). Trimming left V 6 bases short and J 1 base short, with 13 bases between. The germline CDR1 and CDR2 sequences are MNHEY and SVGAGI. The CDR3 runs 15 residues. The CDR3 nucleotides read TGTGCCAGCAGCGCGGGACTCCTAAGCAATCAGCCCCAGCATTTT. It specifies CASSAGLLSNQPQHF.

The chain links TRBV6-1 to TRBJ1-2; D is perhaps TRBD1 (6 bases). This CDR3 spans 17 amino acids. Trimming removed 1 base at V and 1 base at J, with 16 bases between. Germline lookup yields CDR1 MNHNS and CDR2 SASEGT. In DNA, the CDR3 is TGTGCCAGCAGTGAAGAGTTGGGGGCTCGGGATAACTATGGCTACACCTTC. Its translation is CASSEELGARDNYGYTF.

This chain links TRBV12-2 with TRBJ1-5; TRBD1 is the table's D call and was not checked against the DNA. TRBV12-2 is annotated as a pseudogene. The CDR3 consists of 17 residues. The CDR3 region is CASRLTGPRGSNQPQHF. The DNA of the CDR3 is TGTGCAAGTCGCTTAACAGGACCCAGGGGTAGCAATCAGCCCCAGCATTTT.

This sequence joins TRBV5-4 and TRBJ1-2, with a tentative D call TRBD1 (6 bases). The CDR3 loop spans 13 amino acids. V was clipped by 0 bases and J by 4 bases, with 7 bases between them. Germline CDR1 reads SGHNT; CDR2 reads YYREEE (reference sequence). CDR3 sequence: CASSLAGVYGYTF. The DNA for the CDR3 is TGTGCCAGCAGCTTGGCAGGGGTCTATGGCTACACCTTC.

This sequence joins TRBV25-1 and TRBJ1-5, with 8 bases fitting TRBD1. The germline V gene encodes CDR1 MGHDK and CDR2 SYGVNS. The CDR3 contains 16 residues. V was pared by 3 bases and J by 0 bases, with 4 bases of the junction left unmatched. The CDR3 DNA is TGTGCCAGCAGTGACCAGACAGGGGATAGCAATCAGCCCCAGCATTTT. This sequence encodes CASSDQTGDSNQPQHF.

The V gene is TRBV5-1, the J gene TRBJ1-5; weak D call: TRBD1 (6 bases). The CDR3 loop spans 15 amino acids. The V gene's germline CDR1 is SGHRS and CDR2 YFSETQ. V was clipped by 0 bases and J by 4 bases, with 11 bases between them. DNA of the CDR3: TGCGCCAGCAGCTTGGGGGGGACAAGTAATCAGCCCCAGCATTTT. Translated, it gives CASSLGGTSNQPQHF.

V and J are TRBV4-3 and TRBJ2-3, with a weak D call TRBD2 (7 bases). CDR3 length equals 17 residues. From germline, CDR1 is LGHNA and CDR2 YSLEER. Trimming removed 1 base at V and 3 bases at J, with 17 bases between. DNA for the CDR3: TGCGCCAGCAGCCAAGCCCCTTGGGGGGGGCCAACAGATACGCAGTATTTT. Translating it yields CASSQAPWGGPTDTQYF.

This chain uses TRBV7-9 with TRBJ1-2, with 8 bases fitting TRBD1. CDR3 length: 15 amino acids. Trimming at V came to 3 bases and at J to 8 bases, leaving 11 bases not matched to a gene. Germline lookup yields CDR1 SEHNR and CDR2 FQNEAQ (reference sequence). The CDR3 nucleotides read TGTGCCAGCAGCTTCCCCCAAGCAGGGGGCGGGGGCTACACCTTC. Translating gives CASSFPQAGGGGYTF.

The V gene is TRBV5-1, the J gene TRBJ2-3; no clear D gene. Germline V gene sequence: CDR1 SGHRS, CDR2 YFSETQ. The V gene lost 0 bases and the J gene lost 2 bases, with 7 bases spanning the gap. The CDR3 is made up of 14 amino acids. CDR3 region: CASSLAQFTDTQYF. As DNA, the CDR3 is TGCGCCAGCAGCTTGGCCCAGTTCACAGATACGCAGTATTTT. Supplemented by reference TRBV5-1 and TRBJ2-3, the full variable domain reads KAGVTQTPRYLIKTRGQQVTLSCSPISGHRSVSWYQQTPGQGLQFLFEYFSETQRNKGNFPGRFSGRQFSNSRSEMNVSTLELGDSALYLCASSLAQFTDTQYFGPGTRLTVL.

The chain has TRBV2 and TRBJ1-1, with a weak D call TRBD1 (5 bases). The CDR3 covers 13 residues. V was cut by 7 bases and J by 0 bases, with 9 bases left in between. Germline CDR1 SNHLY, CDR2 FYNNEI. The CDR3 region is CASTGDLNTEAFF. The CDR3, as DNA: TGTGCCAGCACGGGGGACCTGAACACTGAAGCTTTCTTT.

This chain uses TRBV5-4 with TRBJ2-7, with D possibly called TRBD1 or TRBD2 (5 bases each). This CDR3 is 16 amino acids long. Germline lookup yields CDR1 SGHNT and CDR2 YYREEE (reference sequence). Trimming removed 2 bases at V and 7 bases at J, with 22 bases between. CDR3 sequence (DNA): TGTGCCAGCAGCTTCCACCCAGTTAGAGGGGACGGTGAGCAGTACTTC. Translated, it gives CASSFHPVRGDGEQYF.

V usage is TRBV4-3 and J usage is TRBJ2-7; D is unresolved. This CDR3 contains 16 residues. Germline CDR1 LGHNA, CDR2 YSLEER. Trimming pared 0 bases from V and 4 bases from J, leaving 16 bases between. The CDR3 DNA sequence: TGCGCCAGCAGCCAAGATCACGGGCCGGTCGGATACGAGCAGTACTTC. It codes for CASSQDHGPVGYEQYF.

The V call is TRBV5-4, the J call TRBJ2-5; D unresolved. The germline V gene has CDR1 SGHNT and CDR2 YYREEE (reference sequence). This CDR3 comprises 14 residues. V was cut by 4 bases and J by 0 bases, with 10 bases left in between. The CDR3 DNA reads TGTGCCAGCAGCCCACCTGGGTACCAAGAGACCCAGTACTTC. This translates into CASSPPGYQETQYF.

V and J are TRBV3-1 (or the pseudogene TRBV3-2) and TRBJ1-6; D call uncertain. Germline V gene lookup returns CDR1 LGHDT and CDR2 YNNKEL (reference sequence). V lost 0 bases to trimming and J lost 12 bases, with 6 bases between them. The CDR3 totals 12 residues. The CDR3: CASSQDAGPLHF. CDR3 coding DNA: TGTGCCAGCAGCCAAGATGCGGGACCCCTCCACTTT.

The rearrangement links TRBV7-2 to TRBJ1-2, with 10 bases aligning to TRBD1. CDR3 length equals 16 residues. Germline CDR1 and CDR2: SGHTA and FQGNSA. J gave up 8 bases and V 5 bases, and 14 bases lay outside the gene matches. The CDR3: CASSPDLGQGEGGYTF. CDR3 sequence (DNA): TGTGCCAGCAGCCCAGATCTCGGACAGGGGGAAGGGGGCTACACCTTC.

V and J are TRBV4-1 and TRBJ1-2, with TRBD1 matching 7 bases. Losses at the gene ends were 4 bases for V and 4 bases for J; bases not matched to a gene: 15. From germline, CDR1 is MGHRA and CDR2 YSYEKL. The CDR3 covers 17 residues. The CDR3 sequence is CASSPVFRDREPYGYTF. As DNA, the CDR3 is TGCGCCAGCAGCCCCGTTTTCAGGGACAGAGAGCCCTATGGCTACACCTTC.

In its sample, this clone was seen once. The rearrangement links TRBV29-1 to TRBJ1-2; a weak D match, TRBD1 (5 bases). CDR3 length: 16 amino acids. Trimming pared 0 bases from V and 4 bases from J, leaving 18 bases between. Per the germline V gene, CDR1 is SQVTM and CDR2 is ANQGSEA. This CDR3 is CSVEEMARGEIYGYTF. The CDR3, as DNA: TGCAGCGTTGAAGAAATGGCCCGGGGGGAAATCTATGGCTACACCTTC. The full variable domain, its missing parts supplied by reference TRBV29-1 and TRBJ1-2, is SAVISQKPSRDICQRGTSLTIQCQVDSQVTMMFWYRQQPGQSLTLIATANQGSEATYESGFVIDKFPISRPNLTFSTLTVSNMSPEDSSIYLCSVEEMARGEIYGYTFGSGTRLTVV.

Of note for this clone: Other nucleotide sequences in the sample specify the same CDR3. The chain carries TRBV10-2 and TRBJ1-5; no firm D call. Trimming removed 9 bases at V and 0 bases at J, with 12 bases between. In germline, CDR1 is WSHSY, CDR2 SAAADI. This CDR3 contains 14 residues. CDR3 in amino acids: CASSPTYSNQPQHF. In DNA form, the CDR3 reads TGCGCCAGTAGCCCGACATATAGCAATCAGCCCCAGCATTTT.

The chain links TRBV11-3 to TRBJ1-1, with D perhaps TRBD1 (5 bases). V was shortened by 1 base and J by 6 bases, with 12 bases between the two germline ends. From germline, CDR1 is SGHNT and CDR2 YENEEA. CDR3 length: 14 amino acids. In nucleotides, the CDR3 is TGTGCCAGCAGCTTAGGGGGGGAATTTGCTGAAGCTTTCTTT. Its protein is CASSLGGEFAEAFF.

This clone was seen only a few times. The CDR3: CATSRDPGANVLTF. CDR3 bases: TGTGCCACCAGCAGAGATCCTGGGGCCAACGTCCTGACTTTC. The gene calls are TRBV15 and TRBJ2-6; no firm D call. The CDR3 is made up of 14 amino acids. Per the germline V gene, CDR1 is LNHNV and CDR2 is YYDKDF (reference sequence). Trimming shortened V by 0 bases and J by 2 bases, and 2 bases separated the two germline ends.

The rearrangement links TRBV4-3 to TRBJ2-2; D is unclear. Germline loops: CDR1 LGHNA, CDR2 YSLEER. The CDR3 sequence is 15 residues long. V lost 0 bases and J lost 3, with 8 bases in between. The CDR3 DNA reads TGCGCCAGCAGCCAAGATCCAACTTACACCGGGGAGCTGTTTTTT. This codes for CASSQDPTYTGELFF.

This clone came up once. V usage is TRBV10-3 and J usage is TRBJ2-1; D is possibly TRBD1 or TRBD2 (5 bases each). V lost 10 bases and J 3 bases, leaving 16 bases between the germline ends. This CDR3 has 14 residues. Germline CDR1 and CDR2: ENHRY and SYGVKD. The CDR3, as DNA: TGTGCCAGCAGCGTCGGGACGGTCTACAATGAGCAGTTCTTC. It codes for CASSVGTVYNEQFF.

This clone has at least ten counts. J is TRBJ2-1 and V is TRBV11-3; D is ambiguous. V was cut by 5 bases and J by 0 bases, with 11 bases left in between. The CDR3 contains 15 residues. The germline V gene encodes CDR1 SGHNT and CDR2 YENEEA. The CDR3 sequence is CASSNPAVSYNEQFF. The CDR3 coding sequence is TGTGCCAGCAGCAATCCCGCGGTCTCCTACAATGAGCAGTTCTTC.

This clone appeared a single time. The chain combines TRBV19 with TRBJ2-5; possibly TRBD1 or TRBD2 for D (6 bases each). This CDR3 comprises 19 residues. Trimming removed 5 bases at V and 5 bases at J, with 30 bases between. Germline V gene lookup returns CDR1 LNHDA and CDR2 SQIVND (reference sequence). The CDR3 is CASSRPSITGTRTIETQYF. The CDR3 DNA reads as TGTGCCAGTAGTCGACCAAGTATAACCGGGACACGGACTATCGAGACCCAGTACTTC.